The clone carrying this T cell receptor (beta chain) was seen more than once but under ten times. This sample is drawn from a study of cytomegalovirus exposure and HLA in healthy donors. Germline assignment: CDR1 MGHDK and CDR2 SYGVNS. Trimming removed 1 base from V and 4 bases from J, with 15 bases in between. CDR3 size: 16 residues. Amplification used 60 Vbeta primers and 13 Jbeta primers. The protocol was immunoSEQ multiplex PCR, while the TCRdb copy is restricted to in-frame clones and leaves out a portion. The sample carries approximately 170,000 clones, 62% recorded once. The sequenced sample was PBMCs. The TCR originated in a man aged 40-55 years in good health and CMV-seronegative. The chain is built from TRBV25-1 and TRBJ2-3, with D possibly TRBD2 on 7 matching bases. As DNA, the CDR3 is TGTGCCAGCAGTGAATCGGGGGGCCTCCCCGCAGATACGCAGTATTTT. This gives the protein CASSESGGLPADTQYF.